The rows below give T cell receptor beta chains drawn from one sample of a study of shared clonotypes between healthy human individuals. Clones were sequenced by immunoSEQ multiplex PCR, and TCRdb holds only the in-frame ones, with some missing. The profile shows fewer than 1.4 million clones, approximately 78% of them singletons. Sequences were obtained from memory CD4+ T cells from PBMCs. All receptors come from a young man in good health. Some clones in this sample may be carry-over from other donors' samples. Both conserved end residues are part of each CDR3. Fields, in order: CDR3 length, J gene, V gene, D gene, clone size, CDR3 protein, CDR3 DNA. D genes are given only for firm matches. The listing skips clone size in some rows; elsewhere it reads once, few, many or a size class.

>15|TRBJ1-2|TRBV29-1|.|.
CSAGTAAGSNYGYTF
TGCAGCGCAGGGACGGCTGCCGGGTCTAACTATGGCTACACCTTC
>11|TRBJ2-1|TRBV6-1|TRBD2|.
CASRTGGEQFF
TGTGCCAGCAGGACGGGGGGTGAGCAGTTCTTC
>14|TRBJ2-7|TRBV10-3|.|.
CAIKGGEVTYEQYF
TGTGCCATCAAAGGGGGAGAGGTAACATACGAGCAGTACTTC
>16|TRBJ2-3|TRBV7-9|TRBD2|.
CASSSGLAGGTDTQYF
TGTGCCAGCAGCTCGGGACTAGCGGGAGGGACAGATACGCAGTATTTT
>13|TRBJ2-7|TRBV29-1|.|.
CSVEVGLSYEQYF
TGCAGCGTTGAAGTGGGCCTTTCCTACGAGCAGTACTTC
>13|TRBJ1-4|TRBV10-3|.|once
CAIHGTLNEKLFF
TGTGCCATCCACGGGACCCTTAATGAAAAACTGTTTTTT
>15|TRBJ2-2|TRBV4-1|.|.
CASSQVGARTGELFF
TGCGCCAGCAGCCAAGTAGGGGCCAGGACCGGGGAGCTGTTTTTT
>13|TRBJ1-2|TRBV5-1|TRBD1|once
CASSLETGSGYTF
TGCGCCAGCAGCTTAGAGACAGGGTCTGGCTACACCTTC
>16|TRBJ1-5|TRBV18|TRBD1|.
CASSLFRTGDNQPQHF
TGTGCCAGCTCACTTTTCCGGACAGGTGATAATCAGCCCCAGCATTTT
>21|TRBJ1-5|TRBV23-1|TRBD1|.
CASSQSGQGTGRYLGNQPQHF
TGCGCCAGCAGTCAAAGCGGCCAAGGGACAGGGAGGTATCTCGGCAATCAGCCCCAGCATTTT
>14|TRBJ1-2|TRBV27|.|few
CASTVTGDDYGYTF
TGTGCCAGCACCGTGACAGGAGATGACTATGGCTACACCTTC
>17|TRBJ2-7|TRBV5-1|TRBD1|.
CASSHDTSDRGAYEQYF
TGCGCCAGCAGCCACGATACTTCGGACAGGGGAGCCTACGAGCAGTACTTC
>15|TRBJ1-3|TRBV6-6|.|.
CASGRKEGHANTIYF
TGTGCCAGCGGCCGAAAGGAGGGGCATGCAAACACCATATATTTT
>13|TRBJ1-5|TRBV7-9|.|few
CASSRTDNQPQHF
TGTGCCAGCAGCAGGACAGACAATCAGCCCCAGCATTTT
>15|TRBJ2-1|TRBV5-4|.|few
CASSLDGGTYNEQFF
TGTGCCAGCAGCTTGGACGGCGGGACCTACAATGAGCAGTTCTTC
>13|TRBJ2-2|TRBV9|.|few
CASSAGLTGELFF
TGTGCCAGCAGCGCCGGGCTCACCGGGGAGCTGTTTTTT
>14|TRBJ1-1|TRBV6-1|.|.
CASSPKADWTEAFF
TGTGCCAGCAGTCCCAAGGCGGACTGGACTGAAGCTTTCTTT
>10|TRBJ1-2|TRBV29-1|.|.
CSVGRRWYTF
TGCAGCGTTGGAAGGCGCTGGTACACCTTC
>13|TRBJ1-2|TRBV30|TRBD1|.
CAWKLFEGAGYTF
TGTGCCTGGAAATTGTTCGAGGGGGCTGGCTACACCTTC
>13|TRBJ1-5|TRBV15|.|few
CATSLGGNQPQHF
TGTGCCACCAGCCTCGGGGGGAATCAGCCCCAGCATTTT
>17|TRBJ2-1|TRBV5-1|TRBD2|.
CASSRSQTSGMFDEQFF
TGCGCCAGCAGCCGATCCCAAACTAGCGGGATGTTCGATGAGCAGTTCTTC
>15|TRBJ2-7|TRBV5-1|.|once
CASSLDGGSAYEQYF
TGCGCCAGCAGCTTGGACGGCGGATCCGCCTACGAGCAGTACTTC
>16|TRBJ1-5|TRBV11-2|TRBD1|.
CASSLLGGTGPQPQHF
TGTGCCAGCAGCTTATTGGGAGGGACAGGTCCACAGCCCCAGCATTTT
>13|TRBJ1-2|TRBV10-3|.|.
CAISPGISYGYTF
TGTGCCATCAGTCCAGGCATCAGCTATGGCTACACCTTC
>14|TRBJ2-1|TRBV4-1|.|.
CASSQATRDNEQFF
TGCGCCAGCAGCCAGGCCACTAGAGATAATGAGCAGTTCTTC
>15|TRBJ2-2|TRBV28|.|.
CASSWGTVGTGELFF
TGTGCCAGCAGTTGGGGGACTGTTGGTACCGGGGAGCTGTTTTTT
>13|TRBJ1-1|TRBV7-6|.|.
CASSIRMNTEAFF
TGTGCCAGCAGCATACGTATGAACACTGAAGCTTTCTTT
>15|TRBJ2-4|TRBV6-1|.|.
CASIPGTPAKNIQYF
TGTGCCAGCATCCCCGGGACACCCGCCAAAAACATTCAGTACTTC
>14|TRBJ1-1|TRBV11-2|.|.
CASSSQAFTPEAFF
TGTGCCAGCAGCTCCCAAGCCTTTACTCCTGAAGCTTTCTTT
>13|TRBJ2-4|TRBV19|.|.
CASGTLAKNIQYF
TGTGCCAGTGGGACCCTAGCCAAAAACATTCAGTACTTC
>15|TRBJ2-7|TRBV11-2|.|.
CASSYRPGHTYEQYF
TGTGCCAGCAGCTACCGACCGGGACACACTTACGAGCAGTACTTC
>14|TRBJ2-1|TRBV7-9|.|.
CASSREPLGNEQFF
TGTGCCAGCAGTCGGGAGCCACTGGGCAATGAGCAGTTCTTC
>16|TRBJ2-5|TRBV18|TRBD1|.
CASSQPGTGGREAQYF
TGTGCCAGCTCCCAACCCGGGACAGGGGGCCGGGAGGCCCAGTACTTC
>17|TRBJ2-1|TRBV5-1|TRBD2|.
CASSLASGSGAYNEQFF
TGCGCCAGCAGCTTGGCCAGCGGGAGTGGAGCCTACAATGAGCAGTTCTTC
>13|TRBJ1-1|TRBV7-9|.|many
CASSLGENTEAFF
TGTGCCAGCAGCTTAGGGGAGAACACTGAAGCTTTCTTT
>16|TRBJ2-6|TRBV7-9|.|.
CASSLGSFSGANVLTF
TGTGCCAGCAGCCTAGGCTCCTTTTCTGGGGCCAACGTCCTGACTTTC
>16|TRBJ2-3|TRBV18|.|few
CASSPPRTDSTDTQYF
TGTGCCAGCTCACCACCCCGGACAGATAGCACAGATACGCAGTATTTT
>14|TRBJ1-2|TRBV18|TRBD1|once
CASSPTQGAPGYTF
TGTGCCAGCTCACCAACACAGGGGGCGCCGGGCTACACCTTC
>16|TRBJ1-5|TRBV6-6|TRBD1|.
CASRLTGRVNNQPQHF
TGTGCCAGCAGGTTGACAGGGCGAGTCAACAATCAGCCCCAGCATTTT
>13|TRBJ1-2|TRBV7-3|.|few
CASSLSREDGYTF
TGTGCCAGCAGCCTCAGCAGGGAAGACGGCTACACCTTC
>12|TRBJ2-2|TRBV11-3|.|.
CASSHGTGELFF
TGTGCCAGCAGCCACGGGACCGGGGAGCTGTTTTTT
>12|TRBJ2-5|TRBV14|.|.
CASSQVGETQYF
TGTGCCAGCAGCCAAGTGGGGGAGACCCAGTACTTC
>16|TRBJ2-2|TRBV5-1|TRBD2|.
CASSLTSGANTGELFF
TGCGCCAGCAGCTTGACTAGCGGGGCGAACACCGGGGAGCTGTTTTTT
>18|TRBJ2-7|TRBV5-1|TRBD2|.
CASSPVPRTSGRANEQYF
TGCGCCAGCAGCCCCGTGCCCAGGACTAGCGGGAGGGCCAACGAGCAGTACTTC
>15|TRBJ2-7|TRBV5-4|.|.
CASSLPGERAYEQYF
TGTGCCAGCAGCTTGCCGGGCGAAAGGGCCTACGAGCAGTACTTC
>16|TRBJ1-2|TRBV9|.|.
CASKGKGQGGNYGYTF
TGTGCCAGCAAAGGGAAGGGGCAGGGAGGGAACTATGGCTACACCTTC
>17|TRBJ2-2|TRBV4-1|TRBD1|.
CASSQHGQGRRTGELFF
TGCGCCAGCAGCCAACATGGACAGGGGAGGCGCACCGGGGAGCTGTTTTTT
>16|TRBJ2-1|TRBV11-2|.|many
CASSLAQGTIYNEQFF
TGTGCCAGCAGCTTAGCACAGGGTACGATCTACAATGAGCAGTTCTTC
>15|TRBJ1-6|TRBV5-6|.|.
CASSLAAGTYSPLHF
TGTGCCAGCAGCTTGGCGGCAGGGACGTATTCACCCCTCCACTTT
>15|TRBJ1-4|TRBV30|TRBD1|.
CAWSTPGTGSEKLFF
TGTGCCTGGAGTACCCCCGGGACAGGGAGTGAAAAACTGTTTTTT
>13|TRBJ1-5|TRBV10-3|.|few
CAISAERGQPQHF
TGTGCCATCAGTGCCGAGAGAGGTCAGCCCCAGCATTTT
>17|TRBJ1-1|TRBV4-1|.|.
CASSHHFRYPTNTEAFF
TGCGCCAGCAGCCATCATTTTCGGTACCCCACGAACACTGAAGCTTTCTTT
>15|TRBJ2-3|TRBV5-4|.|.
CASTSGSRGTDTQYF
TGTGCCAGCACCTCGGGATCTAGGGGCACAGATACGCAGTATTTT
>19|TRBJ2-3|TRBV5-1|.|.
CASSKGEVRLNGKGDTQYF
TGCGCCAGCAGCAAGGGGGAGGTTCGATTAAACGGGAAGGGAGATACGCAGTATTTT
>14|TRBJ2-4|TRBV7-2|TRBD2|.
CASSSGGSKNIQYF
TGTGCCAGCAGCTCGGGGGGGAGCAAAAACATTCAGTACTTC
>13|TRBJ1-1|TRBV5-1|.|.
CASLNEGNTEAFF
TGCGCCAGCCTCAACGAGGGGAACACTGAAGCTTTCTTT
>14|TRBJ1-2|TRBV6-5|TRBD1|.
CASSYLGQYSGYTF
TGTGCCAGCAGTTATCTGGGACAGTACTCTGGCTACACCTTC